The 14 T cell receptor beta chains reported below all come from one sample, sequenced in a study of cytomegalovirus exposure and HLA in healthy donors. The PCR was carried out with 60 Vbeta primers and 13 Jbeta primers. Repertoires were generated with immunoSEQ multiplex PCR, while TCRdb's copy carries only in-frame clones and drops some. There are some 200,000 clones in the sample; 60% to 80% occur only once, and around 2.9% lies in the top ten. Sequenced input: PBMCs. The receptors come from a middle-aged man in good health and CMV-seronegative.

V and J are TRBV10-3 and TRBJ1-3; 12 bases line up with TRBD1. CDR3 size: 14 residues. CDR1 is ENHRY, CDR2 SYGVKD, per germline. The V and J ends lost 5 bases and 7 bases, in that order; junction bases with no gene match: 3. Here the CDR3 reads CAISRDRGQNTIYF. In DNA form, the CDR3 reads TGTGCCATCAGTCGGGACAGGGGGCAGAACACCATATATTTT.

The V and J genes are TRBV28 and TRBJ2-6; perhaps TRBD1 as D (6 bases). From germline, CDR1 is MDHEN and CDR2 SYDVKM. The CDR3 covers 18 residues. Trimming took 2 bases from V and 0 from J, leaving 14 bases between them. The CDR3 spells CASSLRGGAPSGANVLTF. CDR3 nucleotide sequence: TGTGCCAGCAGTTTACGAGGGGGAGCCCCCTCTGGGGCCAACGTCCTGACTTTC.

The chain is built from TRBV9 and TRBJ2-2; D might be TRBD2 (6 bases). Trimming left V 1 base short and J 1 base short, with 14 bases between. Germline lookup yields CDR1 SGDLS and CDR2 YYNGEE. The CDR3 has 17 amino acids. CDR3 nucleotides: TGTGCCAGCAGCGTAAAGTTGGGCGGGATGAACACCGGGGAGCTGTTTTTT. Encoded protein: CASSVKLGGMNTGELFF. The whole variable domain, remainder taken from reference TRBV9 and TRBJ2-2, is DSGVTQTPKHLITATGQRVTLRCSPRSGDLSVYWYQQSLDQGLQFLIQYYNGEERAKGNILERFSAQQFPDLHSELNLSSLELGDSALYFCASSVKLGGMNTGELFFGEGSRLTVL.

This rearrangement joins TRBV7-9 to TRBJ1-1; 9 nucleotides line up with TRBD1. The V gene's germline CDR1 is SEHNR and CDR2 FQNEAQ (reference sequence). Germline trimming cut 4 bases from V and 6 bases from J; bases unmatched to any gene: 6. CDR3 length: 14 amino acids. The CDR3 coding sequence is TGTGCCAGCAGCTCCGGGACAGGGAGCCCTGAAGCTTTCTTT. The encoded protein is CASSSGTGSPEAFF.

This clone has only a few counts. The chain employs TRBV30 and TRBJ2-2; TRBD1 agrees at 9 bases. Unmatched junction bases numbered 3, after V lost 3 bases and J lost 4 bases. CDR1 is GTSNPN and CDR2 is SVGIG in the germline V gene (reference sequence). The CDR3 contains 14 residues. In DNA, the CDR3 is TGTGCCTGGAGGAAGACAGGGGGCACCGGGGAGCTGTTTTTT. This translates into CAWRKTGGTGELFF.

CDR3 DNA sequence: TGTGCCAGCAGTCTTCTCGGTACGCAGTATTTT. It specifies CASSLLGTQYF. The rearrangement joins TRBV6-1 to TRBJ2-3; D call uncertain. The CDR3 is 11 residues long. Trimming pared 5 bases from V and 8 bases from J, leaving 8 bases between. Germline V gives CDR1 MNHNS, CDR2 SASEGT.

The chain carries TRBV4-2 and TRBJ1-5; 8 bases are shared with TRBD1. The V gene's germline CDR1 is LGHNA and CDR2 YNFKEQ. This CDR3 is 14 amino acids long. Trimming cost V 2 bases and J 7 bases; bases outside gene matches: 4. The CDR3 DNA follows: TGTGCCAGCAGCCAAACGACAGGGGACCAGCCCCAGCATTTT. Translation: CASSQTTGDQPQHF.

The V gene is TRBV27, the J gene TRBJ2-1, with D maybe TRBD2 (5 bases). With 8 bases removed from V and 1 base from J, the gap between germline ends came to 12 bases. The CDR3 length is 14 residues. CDR1 and CDR2 from the germline V gene are MNHEY and SMNVEV (reference sequence). The DNA for the CDR3 is TGTGCCAGCGCAAAAGCGGATTCCTACAATGAGCAGTTCTTC. This gives the protein CASAKADSYNEQFF.

The chain links TRBV28 to TRBJ2-7; D ambiguous. The germline V gene has CDR1 MDHEN and CDR2 SYDVKM. This CDR3 is built from 12 residues. V shed 4 bases and J shed 6 bases, with 10 bases lying between them. CDR3 loop: CASSSGAREQYF. CDR3 DNA sequence: TGTGCCAGCAGTTCCGGAGCGCGCGAGCAGTACTTC.

This clone was seen more than once but under ten times. The rearrangement joins TRBV11-2 to TRBJ1-2; tentatively, D is TRBD1 (6 bases). The V gene's germline CDR1 is SGHAT and CDR2 FQNNGV. The CDR3 consists of 17 residues. Trimming took off 1 base at V and 2 bases at J, with 17 bases between the two ends. The CDR3 DNA reads TGTGCCAGCAGCTTAGGTTATCGGCAGGGGTACAACTATGGCTACACCTTC. Translating gives CASSLGYRQGYNYGYTF.

The chain combines TRBV20-1 with TRBJ1-1, with TRBD1 as a possible D gene (5 bases). This CDR3 spans 11 amino acids. Trimming removed 4 bases at V and 7 bases at J, with 10 bases between. CDR1 and CDR2 from the germline V gene are DFQATT and SNEGSKA (reference sequence). CDR3 nucleotide sequence: TGCAGTGCTACGGGGGTAGGTGAAGCTTTCTTT. Amino acids: CSATGVGEAFF.

This rearrangement joins TRBV19 to TRBJ1-1; TRBD1 matches at 7 bases. Unmatched junction bases numbered 4, after V lost 6 bases and J lost 3 bases. The CDR3 runs to 13 residues. The V gene's germline CDR1 is LNHDA and CDR2 SQIVND (reference sequence). The CDR3 DNA sequence: TGTGCCAGTAGGAGGACAGGATACACTGAAGCTTTCTTT. Translation: CASRRTGYTEAFF.

The chain joins TRBV6-5 to TRBJ2-5; TRBD1 matches at 8 bases. The DNA matches TRBJ2-7 better at its end, which makes the J call doubtful. The V gene's germline CDR1 is MNHEY and CDR2 SVGAGI. This CDR3 is 16 amino acids long. The DNA for the CDR3 is TGTGCCAGCAGTTCACTCGGGGCAGGGGGCAAACGCGAGCAGTACTTC. Its protein is CASSSLGAGGKREQYF.

This rearrangement joins TRBV6-6 to TRBJ2-7; 8 nucleotides align to TRBD1. J was trimmed by 3 bases and V by 0 bases; bases with no gene match: 7. CDR3 length equals 16 residues. CDR1 and CDR2 from the germline V gene are MNHNY and SVGAGI (reference sequence). The CDR3 is CASSYSETGQGYEQYF. Written as DNA, the CDR3 is TGTGCCAGCAGTTACTCAGAGACAGGACAGGGCTACGAGCAGTACTTC.